The text below deals with one T cell receptor beta chain. Its antigen is currently unknown. The sample originates from a study of cytomegalovirus exposure and HLA in healthy donors. The CDR3 covers 16 residues. Germline CDR1 reads MDHEN; CDR2 reads SYDVKM. After removal of 8 bases from V and 1 base from J, the junction contained 14 bases not matched to a gene. Study-wide points: Most observed TCR sequences were rare, whereas some public TCRs were detected in many donors. Altogether, 164 TCR beta chains were recorded as cytomegalovirus-associated.

The table came from immunoSEQ multiplex PCR; TCRdb's copy has only in-frame clones and leaves some out. The sample yields about 95,000 clones, 85% seen once. The sequenced sample was PBMCs. The TCR sequence derives from a man aged 18 to 29 in good health and CMV-seropositive. The chain combines TRBV28 with TRBJ2-7; 7 nucleotides agree with TRBD2. CDR3 nucleotide sequence: TGTGCCAGCTGCGACCGTGGGGGAGGGGCGTCCTACGAGCAGTACTTC. Translating it yields CASCDRGGGASYEQYF.